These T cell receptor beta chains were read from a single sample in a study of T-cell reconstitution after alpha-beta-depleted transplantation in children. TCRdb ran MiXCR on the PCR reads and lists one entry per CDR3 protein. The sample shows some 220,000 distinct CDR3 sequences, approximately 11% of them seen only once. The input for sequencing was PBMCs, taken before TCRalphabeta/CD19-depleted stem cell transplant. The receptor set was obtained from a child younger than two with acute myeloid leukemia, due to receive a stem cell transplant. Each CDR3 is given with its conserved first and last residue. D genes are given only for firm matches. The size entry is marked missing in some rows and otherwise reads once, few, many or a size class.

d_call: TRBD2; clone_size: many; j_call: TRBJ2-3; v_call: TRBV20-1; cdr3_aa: CSATEAGGGFRDTQYF; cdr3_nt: TGCAGTGCTACCGAAGCGGGAGGAGGGTTTAGGGATACGCAGTATTTT
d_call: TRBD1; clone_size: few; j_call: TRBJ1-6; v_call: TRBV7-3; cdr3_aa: CASSFQGGNSPLHF; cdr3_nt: TGTGCCAGCAGCTTCCAGGGGGGTAATTCACCCCTCCACTTT
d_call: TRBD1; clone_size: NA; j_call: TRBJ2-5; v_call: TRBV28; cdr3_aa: CASSPGQGAETQYF; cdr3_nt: TGTGCCAGCAGTCCGGGACAGGGGGCTGAGACCCAGTACTTC
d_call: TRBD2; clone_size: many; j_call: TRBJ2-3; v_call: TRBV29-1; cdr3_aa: CSVRGLAGRTDTQYF; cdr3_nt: TGCAGCGTCCGCGGACTAGCGGGCCGTACAGATACGCAGTATTTT
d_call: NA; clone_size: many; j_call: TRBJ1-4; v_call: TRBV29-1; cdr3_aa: CSVAFGGHLGEKLFF; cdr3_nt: TGCAGCGTCGCGTTTGGCGGGCACCTTGGAGAAAAACTGTTTTTT
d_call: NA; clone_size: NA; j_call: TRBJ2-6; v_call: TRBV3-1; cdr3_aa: CASSQPWGASGANVLTF; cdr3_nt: TGTGCCAGCAGCCAACCGTGGGGGGCCTCTGGGGCCAACGTCCTGACTTTC
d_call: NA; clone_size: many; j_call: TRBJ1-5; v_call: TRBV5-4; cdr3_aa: CASSFGLNDQPQHF; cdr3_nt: TGTGCCAGCAGCTTCGGACTCAATGACCAGCCCCAGCATTTT
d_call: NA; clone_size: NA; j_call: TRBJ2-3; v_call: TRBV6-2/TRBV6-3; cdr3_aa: CASRPLSSTGTDTQYF; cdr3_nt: TGTGCCAGCAGACCTCTGAGTTCAACAGGGACTGATACGCAGTATTTT
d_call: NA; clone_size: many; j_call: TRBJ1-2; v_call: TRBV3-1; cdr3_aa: CASSREANYGYTF; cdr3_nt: TGTGCCAGCAGCCGCGAGGCTAACTATGGCTACACCTTC
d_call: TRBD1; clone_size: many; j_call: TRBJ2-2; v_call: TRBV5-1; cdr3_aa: CASSAGQGNKENGELFF; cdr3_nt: TGCGCCAGCAGCGCCGGACAGGGGAATAAGGAGAACGGGGAGCTGTTTTTT
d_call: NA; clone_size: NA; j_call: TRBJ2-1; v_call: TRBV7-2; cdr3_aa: CASSLDEGFYNEQFF; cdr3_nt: TGTGCCAGCAGCTTAGATGAGGGATTCTACAATGAGCAGTTCTTC
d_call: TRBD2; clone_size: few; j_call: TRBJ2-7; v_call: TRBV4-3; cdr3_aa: CASSQATSGMSEQYF; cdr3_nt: TGCGCCAGCAGCCAAGCAACTAGCGGGATGAGTGAGCAGTACTTC
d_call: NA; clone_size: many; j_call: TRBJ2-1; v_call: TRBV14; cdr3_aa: CASSQEGFDEQFF; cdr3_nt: TGTGCCAGCAGCCAAGAGGGTTTCGATGAGCAGTTCTTC
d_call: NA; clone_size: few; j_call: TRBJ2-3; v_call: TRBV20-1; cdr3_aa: CSAALTSTDTQYF; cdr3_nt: TGCAGTGCTGCCCTGACTAGCACAGATACGCAGTATTTT
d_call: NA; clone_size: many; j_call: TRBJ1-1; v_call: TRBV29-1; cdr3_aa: CSVDPARGNTEAFF; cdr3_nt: TGCAGCGTTGACCCAGCGAGGGGGAACACTGAAGCTTTCTTT